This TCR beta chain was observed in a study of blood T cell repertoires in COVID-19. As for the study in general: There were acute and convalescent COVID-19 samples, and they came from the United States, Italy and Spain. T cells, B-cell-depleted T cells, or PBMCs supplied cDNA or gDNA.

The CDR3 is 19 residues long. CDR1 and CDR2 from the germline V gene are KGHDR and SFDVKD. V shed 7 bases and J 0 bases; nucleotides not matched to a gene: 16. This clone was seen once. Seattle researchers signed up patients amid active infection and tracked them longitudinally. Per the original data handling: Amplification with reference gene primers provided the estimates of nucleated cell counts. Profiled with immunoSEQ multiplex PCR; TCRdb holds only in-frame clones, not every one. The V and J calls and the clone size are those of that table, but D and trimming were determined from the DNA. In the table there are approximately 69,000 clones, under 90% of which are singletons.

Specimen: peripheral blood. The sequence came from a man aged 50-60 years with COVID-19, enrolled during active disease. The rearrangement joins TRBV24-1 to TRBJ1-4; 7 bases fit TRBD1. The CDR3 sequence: CATSANHHRGVSTNEKLFF. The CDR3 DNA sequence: TGTGCCACCAGCGCAAACCACCACAGGGGAGTCTCAACTAATGAAAAACTGTTTTTT.